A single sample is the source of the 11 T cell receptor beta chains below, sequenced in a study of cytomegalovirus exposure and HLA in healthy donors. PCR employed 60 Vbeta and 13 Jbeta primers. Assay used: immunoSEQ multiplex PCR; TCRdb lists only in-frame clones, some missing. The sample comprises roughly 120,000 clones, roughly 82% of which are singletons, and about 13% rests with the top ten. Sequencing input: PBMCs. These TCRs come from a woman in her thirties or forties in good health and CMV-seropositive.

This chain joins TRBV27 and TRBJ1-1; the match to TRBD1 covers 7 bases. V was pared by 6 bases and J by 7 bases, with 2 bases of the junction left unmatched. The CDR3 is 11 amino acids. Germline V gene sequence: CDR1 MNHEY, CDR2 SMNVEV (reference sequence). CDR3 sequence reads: CASRYRGEAFF. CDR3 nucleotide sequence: TGTGCCAGCAGGTACAGGGGTGAAGCTTTCTTT.

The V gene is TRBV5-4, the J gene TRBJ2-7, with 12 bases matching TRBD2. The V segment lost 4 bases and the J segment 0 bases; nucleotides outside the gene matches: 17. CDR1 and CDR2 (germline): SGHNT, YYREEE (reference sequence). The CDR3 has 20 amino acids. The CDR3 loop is CASSPAGLAGLSSFSYEQYF. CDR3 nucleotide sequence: TGTGCCAGCAGCCCAGCGGGACTAGCGGGCCTTAGCTCATTCTCCTACGAGCAGTACTTC.

The CDR3 sequence is CASSEVRGLAKNIQYF. The CDR3 DNA sequence: TGTGCCAGCAGTGAAGTTAGGGGCTTAGCCAAAAACATTCAGTACTTC. V and J are TRBV6-1 and TRBJ2-4; TRBD1 might be the D (5 bases). The CDR3 consists of 16 residues. V dropped 1 base and J dropped 0 bases, with 10 bases sitting between them. CDR1 is MNHNS and CDR2 is SASEGT in the germline V gene.

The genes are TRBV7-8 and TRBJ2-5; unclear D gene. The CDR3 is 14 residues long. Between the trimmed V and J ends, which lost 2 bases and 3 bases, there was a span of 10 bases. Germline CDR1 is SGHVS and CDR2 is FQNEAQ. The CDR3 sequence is CASSLRSKKETQYF. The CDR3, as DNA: TGTGCCAGCAGCTTAAGGAGCAAAAAAGAGACCCAGTACTTC.

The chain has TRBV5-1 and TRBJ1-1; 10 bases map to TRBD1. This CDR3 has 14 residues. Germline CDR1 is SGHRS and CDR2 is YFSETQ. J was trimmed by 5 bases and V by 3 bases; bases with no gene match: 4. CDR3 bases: TGCGCCAGCAGCTCGAGGACAGGGGGGACTGAAGCTTTCTTT. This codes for CASSSRTGGTEAFF.

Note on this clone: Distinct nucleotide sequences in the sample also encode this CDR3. The CDR3 DNA reads as TGTGCCAGCACTAGTAGGGGAGGCGGAGTCGCCATTTACGAGCAGTACTTC. Protein: CASTSRGGGVAIYEQYF. The chain employs TRBV7-2 and TRBJ2-7; possibly TRBD2 for D (6 bases). There are 17 residues in the CDR3. Germline V gene data show CDR1 as SGHTA and CDR2 as FQGNSA. The V end lost 7 bases, the J end lost 4 bases, and 26 bases lay between the germline ends.

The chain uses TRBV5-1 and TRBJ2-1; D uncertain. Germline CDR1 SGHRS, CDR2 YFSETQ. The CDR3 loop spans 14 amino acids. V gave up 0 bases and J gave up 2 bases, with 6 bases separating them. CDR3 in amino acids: CASSLVTAYNEQFF. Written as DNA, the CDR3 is TGCGCCAGCAGCTTGGTTACGGCCTACAATGAGCAGTTCTTC.

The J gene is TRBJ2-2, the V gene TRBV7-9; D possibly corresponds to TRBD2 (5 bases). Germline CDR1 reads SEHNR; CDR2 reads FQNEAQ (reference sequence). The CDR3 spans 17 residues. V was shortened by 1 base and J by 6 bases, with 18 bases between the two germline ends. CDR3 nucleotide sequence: TGTGCCAGCAGCTTAGTAGGCGGGCTCACCACCCCCGGGGAGCTGTTTTTT. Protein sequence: CASSLVGGLTTPGELFF.

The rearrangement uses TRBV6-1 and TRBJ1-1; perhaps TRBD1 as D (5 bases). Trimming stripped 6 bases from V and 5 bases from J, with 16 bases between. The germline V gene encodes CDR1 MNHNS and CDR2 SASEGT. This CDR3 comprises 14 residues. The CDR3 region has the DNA TGTGCCAGCAGCCGAGAGCAGGGAAGGACTGAAGCTTTCTTT. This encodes CASSREQGRTEAFF.

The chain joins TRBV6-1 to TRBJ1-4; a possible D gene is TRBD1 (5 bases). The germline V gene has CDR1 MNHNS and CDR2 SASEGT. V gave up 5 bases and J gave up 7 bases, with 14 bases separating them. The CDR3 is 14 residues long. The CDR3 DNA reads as TGTGCCAGCAGTCGGGGACTCCTGGGTGAAAAACTGTTTTTT. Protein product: CASSRGLLGEKLFF.

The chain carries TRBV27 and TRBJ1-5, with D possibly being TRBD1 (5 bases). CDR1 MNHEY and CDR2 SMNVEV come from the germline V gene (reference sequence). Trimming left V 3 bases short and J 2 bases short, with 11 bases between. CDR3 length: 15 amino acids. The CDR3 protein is CASSFGTGRNQPQHF. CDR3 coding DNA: TGTGCCAGCAGTTTCGGAACAGGTCGCAATCAGCCCCAGCATTTT.